One sample yielded the 23 T cell receptor beta chains listed below, sequenced in a study of shared clonotypes between healthy human individuals. Sequenced by immunoSEQ multiplex PCR; TCRdb stores in-frame clones only, minus some. This sample has approximately 710,000 clones; about nine tenths occur once, and the top ten carry 34%. Sequenced input: memory CD8+ T cells from PBMCs. Sample subset: CD45RO+ cells pooled with CCR7-negative TemRA cells. The receptors were sampled from a man aged 18 to 30 in good health. Some clones in this sample may be carry-over from other donors' samples.

The chain has TRBV19 and TRBJ1-1; tentative D call: TRBD1 (5 bases). In germline, CDR1 is LNHDA, CDR2 SQIVND (reference sequence). The CDR3 has 14 amino acids. The V gene lost 7 bases and the J gene lost 1 base, with 13 bases spanning the gap. CDR3 coding DNA: TGTGCCAGTAAGGACTCGGGGACGAACACTGAAGCTTTCTTT. Translation: CASKDSGTNTEAFF.

This sequence joins TRBV30 and TRBJ2-5; D is undetermined. The J call is in doubt because the DNA end fits TRBJ2-7 better. The CDR3 has 13 amino acids. The germline V gene has CDR1 GTSNPN and CDR2 SVGIG (reference sequence). The CDR3 DNA reads as TGTGCCTGGAGTATTTCCCACTTGGGCGAGCAGTACTTC. It encodes CAWSISHLGEQYF.

CDR3 loop: CASSLPRTSGTPHEQYF. CDR3 nucleotide sequence: TGCGCCAGCAGCTTGCCTCGGACTAGCGGGACTCCCCACGAGCAGTACTTC. This chain uses TRBV5-1 with TRBJ2-7; TRBD2 matches 12 bases. V shed 1 base and J 5 bases; nucleotides not matched to a gene: 10. CDR1 is SGHRS, CDR2 YFSETQ, per germline. The CDR3 consists of 17 residues.

The CDR3 DNA is TGTGCCAGCAGCTCACAGGATCCCTACGAGCAGTACTTC. It specifies CASSSQDPYEQYF. V gene TRBV27 combines with J gene TRBJ2-7; perhaps TRBD1 as D (5 bases). The germline V and J ends were trimmed by 6 bases and 2 bases, with 11 bases remaining between them. The CDR3 covers 13 residues. Looked up from germline, CDR1 is MNHEY and CDR2 is SMNVEV (reference sequence).

The CDR3 coding sequence is TGTGCCTGGAGTGCGGGTGAGCAGTTCTTC. Protein product: CAWSAGEQFF. The chain links TRBV30 to TRBJ2-1; no clear D. The CDR3 length is 10 residues. The germline V and J ends were trimmed by 1 base and 9 bases, with 4 bases remaining between them. CDR1 GTSNPN and CDR2 SVGIG come from the germline V gene (reference sequence).

V and J are TRBV28 and TRBJ2-5, with D perhaps TRBD2 (6 bases). With 5 bases removed from V and 7 bases from J, the gap between germline ends came to 20 bases. This CDR3 is 15 amino acids long. Germline assignment: CDR1 MDHEN and CDR2 SYDVKM. This CDR3 is CASSPSPAGKGTQYF. The CDR3 DNA reads as TGTGCCAGCAGTCCCTCCCCCGCGGGAAAAGGGACCCAGTACTTC.

The V and J genes are TRBV28 and TRBJ1-2; tentative D call: TRBD1 (5 bases). The CDR3 has 19 residues. Germline V lookup: CDR1 MDHEN, CDR2 SYDVKM. V shed 4 bases and J shed 7 bases, with 31 bases lying between them. The CDR3 here is CASSSRWVQAPRVVRGYTF. The CDR3 DNA reads TGTGCCAGCAGTTCACGCTGGGTACAGGCTCCGCGAGTTGTACGTGGCTACACCTTC.

The V and J genes are TRBV6-4 and TRBJ2-1; D is unresolved. The CDR3 length is 13 residues. V was trimmed by 4 bases and J by 6 bases, leaving 10 bases between them. CDR1 is MRHNA, CDR2 SNTAGT, per germline. The CDR3 region has the DNA TGTGCCAGCAGTGTGGTAGTGGGCAATGAGCAGTTCTTC. Translated, it gives CASSVVVGNEQFF.

The chain uses TRBV29-1 and TRBJ2-5; the D gene is possibly TRBD1 (6 bases). The CDR3 loop spans 14 amino acids. Germline V gene lookup returns CDR1 SQVTM and CDR2 ANQGSEA. Trimming shortened V by 7 bases and J by 2 bases, and 17 bases separated the two germline ends. CDR3 nucleotides: TGCAGCGGAGGGCTACGGGACAAGCAAGAGACCCAGTACTTC. This encodes CSGGLRDKQETQYF.

This chain connects TRBV9 to TRBJ2-2, with TRBD1 matching over 7 bases. Looked up from germline, CDR1 is SGDLS and CDR2 is YYNGEE. CDR3 length equals 15 residues. V trimming: 4 bases; J trimming: 4 bases; junction bases outside the gene matches: 7. The CDR3 is CASSPGTATTGELFF. Written as DNA, the CDR3 is TGTGCCAGCAGCCCTGGGACAGCGACCACCGGGGAGCTGTTTTTT. Using reference TRBV9 and TRBJ2-2 for the parts outside the CDR3, the full variable domain is DSGVTQTPKHLITATGQRVTLRCSPRSGDLSVYWYQQSLDQGLQFLIQYYNGEERAKGNILERFSAQQFPDLHSELNLSSLELGDSALYFCASSPGTATTGELFFGEGSRLTVL.

The chain has TRBV13 and TRBJ1-4, with D hard to call. The CDR3 spans 15 residues. Germline lookup yields CDR1 PRHDT and CDR2 FYEKMQ (reference sequence). V dropped 4 bases and J dropped 5 bases, with 14 bases sitting between them. Here the CDR3 reads CASSSAGQANEKLFF. The CDR3 nucleotides read TGTGCCAGCAGCTCTGCGGGCCAGGCGAATGAAAAACTGTTTTTT.

This rearrangement joins TRBV28 to TRBJ2-7, with D tentatively TRBD1 (5 bases). V was pared by 6 bases and J by 2 bases, with 14 bases between. The CDR3 has 14 residues. Per the germline V gene, CDR1 is MDHEN and CDR2 is SYDVKM. CDR3 region: CASRYPGSPYEQYF. DNA for the CDR3: TGTGCCAGCAGATACCCAGGGTCCCCCTACGAGCAGTACTTC.

V usage is TRBV5-6 and J usage is TRBJ2-1, with 15 bases lining up with TRBD2. This CDR3 spans 15 amino acids. Germline CDR1 SGHDT, CDR2 YYEEEE. The V gene end was trimmed by 4 bases and the J gene end by 8 bases; junction bases not matched to a gene: 4. The CDR3 DNA sequence: TGTGCCAGCAGCAGGACTAGCGGGAGGGAGGATGAGCAGTTCTTC. It specifies CASSRTSGREDEQFF.

V and J are TRBV18 and TRBJ2-1; tentatively, D is TRBD2 (5 bases). The germline V gene encodes CDR1 KGHSH and CDR2 LQKENI. The CDR3 is 13 amino acids. V gave up 10 bases and J gave up 7 bases, with 17 bases separating them. The CDR3 coding sequence is TGTGCCACCAACCTCGGGGTGGAAAATGAGCAGTTCTTC. It specifies CATNLGVENEQFF.

The gene calls are TRBV7-9 and TRBJ2-4; D unresolved. Germline V gene sequence: CDR1 SEHNR, CDR2 FQNEAQ (reference sequence). The CDR3 extends over 15 amino acids. The ends were cut back, 2 bases at V and 0 bases at J, with 8 bases in the middle. This CDR3 reads CASSLNSLAKNIQYF. In DNA form, the CDR3 reads TGTGCCAGCAGCTTAAACAGTCTAGCCAAAAACATTCAGTACTTC.

The gene calls are TRBV5-6 and TRBJ2-5; D is unresolved. CDR3 length: 16 amino acids. CDR1 is SGHDT and CDR2 is YYEEEE in the germline V gene. The V and J ends lost 3 bases and 0 bases respectively, with 15 bases between them. For the CDR3, the DNA is TGTGCCAGCAGCTCGAAAGTGGCGCGGTACCAAGAGACCCAGTACTTC. The encoded protein is CASSSKVARYQETQYF.

This clone was seen once. The rearrangement uses TRBV7-9 and TRBJ1-5; TRBD1 might be the D (6 bases). This CDR3 is built from 16 residues. Germline CDR1 is SEHNR and CDR2 is FQNEAQ (reference sequence). V was pared by 5 bases and J by 7 bases, with 21 bases between. This CDR3 reads CASSPQGLGVGQPQHF. The DNA for the CDR3 is TGTGCCAGCAGCCCACAGGGCCTCGGGGTTGGCCAGCCCCAGCATTTT. Based on the CDR3 plus reference TRBV7-9 and TRBJ1-5, the full variable domain is DTGVSQNPRHKITKRGQNVTFRCDPISEHNRLYWYRQTLGQGPEFLTYFQNEAQLEKSRLLSDRFSAERPKGSFSTLEIQRTEQGDSAMYLCASSPQGLGVGQPQHFGDGTRLSIL.

This chain joins TRBV5-1 and TRBJ2-7, with TRBD1 identical over 9 bases. V lost 0 bases to trimming and J lost 3 bases; unmatched junction nucleotides: 4. Per the germline V gene, CDR1 is SGHRS and CDR2 is YFSETQ. The CDR3 sequence is 15 residues long. This CDR3 is CASSLGTGEGYEQYF. In DNA, the CDR3 is TGCGCCAGCAGCTTGGGGACAGGGGAAGGCTACGAGCAGTACTTC.

The chain carries TRBV2 and TRBJ2-7; D is undetermined. The CDR3 has 13 amino acids. CDR1 and CDR2 (germline): SNHLY, FYNNEI. Trimming stripped 7 bases from V and 3 bases from J, with 13 bases between. The CDR3 bases are TGTGCCAGCAATCCCGGACGGCTCTACGAGCAGTACTTC. Protein product: CASNPGRLYEQYF.

The chain uses TRBV7-9 and TRBJ2-2, with TRBD2 identical over 10 bases. The CDR3 runs 18 residues. Germline CDR1 reads SEHNR; CDR2 reads FQNEAQ (reference sequence). The J segment lost 0 bases and the V segment lost 8 bases, leaving 12 bases of the junction unmatched. The CDR3 sequence: CASRPPLAGAPNTGELFF. CDR3 DNA sequence: TGTGCCAGCCGACCCCCCCTAGCGGGAGCGCCGAACACCGGGGAGCTGTTTTTT.

The V gene is TRBV19, the J gene TRBJ2-5; D gene unclear. The CDR3 has 14 amino acids. The V end lost 6 bases, the J end lost 0 bases, and 11 bases lay between the germline ends. Germline V gene data show CDR1 as LNHDA and CDR2 as SQIVND (reference sequence). The CDR3 sequence: CASRVEPDQETQYF. DNA for the CDR3: TGTGCCAGTAGGGTCGAGCCCGACCAAGAGACCCAGTACTTC.

The V call is TRBV11-2, the J call TRBJ1-2; tentative D call: TRBD1 (5 bases). The germline V and J ends were trimmed by 8 bases and 0 bases, with 13 bases remaining between them. Germline loops: CDR1 SGHAT, CDR2 FQNNGV. The CDR3 is made up of 14 amino acids. CDR3 bases: TGTGCCAGCGGGAAGGGGTCAGCTAACTATGGCTACACCTTC. It translates to CASGKGSANYGYTF.

This clone was detected only once. Here the CDR3 DNA reads TGTGCCAGCAGTTTCCCGGGGTACCCTAGAGGCGAGCAGTACTTC. It specifies CASSFPGYPRGEQYF. J is TRBJ2-7 and V is TRBV28, with a possible D match to TRBD2 (5 bases). This CDR3 has 15 amino acids. V was trimmed by 3 bases and J by 6 bases, leaving 18 bases between them. Germline V gene sequence: CDR1 MDHEN, CDR2 SYDVKM.